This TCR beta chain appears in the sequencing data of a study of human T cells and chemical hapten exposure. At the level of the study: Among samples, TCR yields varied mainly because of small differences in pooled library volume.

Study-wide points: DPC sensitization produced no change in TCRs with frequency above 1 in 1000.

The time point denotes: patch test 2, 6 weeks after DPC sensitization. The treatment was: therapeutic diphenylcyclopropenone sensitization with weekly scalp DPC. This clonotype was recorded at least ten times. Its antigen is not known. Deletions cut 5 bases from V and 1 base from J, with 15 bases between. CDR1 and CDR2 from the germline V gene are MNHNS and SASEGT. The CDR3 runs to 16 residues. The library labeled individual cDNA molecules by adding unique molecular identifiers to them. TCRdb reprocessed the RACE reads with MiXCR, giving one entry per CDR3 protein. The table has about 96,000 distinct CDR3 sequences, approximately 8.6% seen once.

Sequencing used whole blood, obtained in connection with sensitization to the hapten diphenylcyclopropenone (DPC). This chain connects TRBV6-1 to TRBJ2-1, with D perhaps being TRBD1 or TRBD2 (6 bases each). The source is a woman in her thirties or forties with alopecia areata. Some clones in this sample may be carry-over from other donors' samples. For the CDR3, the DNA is TGTGCCAGCAGTCCTCACGCGGGACAATCCTACAATGAGCAGTTCTTC. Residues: CASSPHAGQSYNEQFF.